A selection of T cell receptor beta chains follows, all from one sample in a study of blood T cell repertoires in COVID-19. TCRdb's table, derived via immunoSEQ multiplex PCR, lists solely in-frame clones and lacks some. The table lists about 350,000 clones, roughly 86% of them singletons. The sequencing input was peripheral blood. These TCRs come from a woman aged 70 to 79 with COVID-19, enrolled during active disease. Each CDR3 is given with its conserved first and last residue. The D gene is left open where the match is weak. Some rows have no size entry. The others give once, few or many, or a class for an expanded clone.

abundance	v_gene	j_gene	d_gene	CDR3aa	CDR3nt
-	TRBV19	TRBJ1-2	-	CASSLRGEYGYTF	TGTGCCAGTAGTCTGCGGGGCGAATATGGCTACACCTTC
once	TRBV6-5	TRBJ2-7	-	CASSYAGAGDEQYF	TGTGCCAGCAGTTACGCAGGGGCCGGGGACGAGCAGTACTTC
-	TRBV9	TRBJ2-5	TRBD2	CARSVEGLAGGGEETQYF	TGTGCCCGCAGCGTAGAGGGACTAGCGGGGGGTGGGGAAGAGACCCAGTACTTC
once	TRBV19	TRBJ2-5	-	CASSGLALQETQYF	TGTGCCAGTAGTGGACTGGCGCTCCAAGAGACCCAGTACTTC
-	TRBV5-1	TRBJ2-3	TRBD2	CASSYGGTLTDTQYF	TGCGCCAGCAGCTACGGGGGGACCCTCACAGATACGCAGTATTTT
-	TRBV5-1	TRBJ2-2	-	CASSPIAGELFF	TGCGCCAGCAGCCCCATAGCCGGGGAGCTGTTTTTT
-	TRBV6-1	TRBJ1-6	-	CASSEVSGTLHF	TGTGCCAGCAGTGAAGTCTCAGGGACCCTCCACTTT
-	TRBV6-6	TRBJ2-7	TRBD2	CASSYSSGGTYEQYF	TGTGCCAGCAGTTACTCTAGCGGGGGGACCTACGAGCAGTACTTC
-	TRBV7-9	TRBJ1-1	-	CASSPREYLTNTEAFF	TGTGCCAGCAGCCCCCGGGAGTACCTGACGAACACTGAAGCTTTCTTT
-	TRBV7-2	TRBJ1-1	TRBD1	CASSLSSGGGTEAFF	TGTGCCAGCAGCTTATCATCAGGGGGCGGCACTGAAGCTTTCTTT
-	TRBV19	TRBJ2-1	-	CASSRAPGHPNEQFF	TGTGCCAGTAGTAGGGCTCCGGGACACCCCAATGAGCAGTTCTTC
-	TRBV20-1	TRBJ2-3	TRBD2	CSASELAGPPSTDTQYF	TGCAGTGCTAGTGAGCTAGCGGGACCCCCTAGCACAGATACGCAGTATTTT
-	TRBV6-5	TRBJ1-2	-	CASSSGTSYGYTF	TGTGCCAGCAGCTCCGGGACATCATATGGCTACACCTTC
-	TRBV6-5	TRBJ1-2	TRBD1	CAITQGALGYGYTF	TGTGCCATAACACAGGGGGCGCTGGGCTATGGCTACACCTTC
-	TRBV7-2	TRBJ2-7	TRBD1	CASSQGTGSEQYF	TGTGCCAGCAGCCAAGGGACAGGAAGCGAGCAGTACTTC
-	TRBV4-3	TRBJ2-1	TRBD2	CASSQGIAGGIVYNEQFF	TGCGCCAGCAGCCAAGGAATAGCGGGGGGGATTGTCTACAATGAGCAGTTCTTC
-	TRBV11-2	TRBJ1-1	TRBD1	CASSSDRETEAFF	TGTGCCAGCAGCTCTGACAGGGAGACTGAAGCTTTCTTT
few	TRBV2	TRBJ1-1	TRBD1	CASREQGASTEAFF	TGTGCCAGCAGGGAGCAGGGGGCTAGCACTGAAGCTTTCTTT
-	TRBV5-1	TRBJ2-1	TRBD2	CASSLTSGVNEQFF	TGCGCCAGCAGCCTGACTAGCGGGGTGAATGAGCAGTTCTTC
few	TRBV10-1	TRBJ2-7	-	CASSPDRYEQYF	TGCGCCAGCAGTCCCGACAGGTACGAGCAGTACTTC
few	TRBV7-2	TRBJ1-5	-	CASSLDIIQPQHF	TGTGCCAGCAGCTTAGACATCATTCAGCCCCAGCATTTT
-	TRBV2	TRBJ2-1	-	CASTWTSLGYNEQFF	TGTGCCAGCACCTGGACTTCCCTGGGCTACAATGAGCAGTTCTTC
-	TRBV5-1	TRBJ2-7	-	CASSLSGSSYEQYF	TGCGCCAGCAGCTTGTCCGGGAGCTCCTACGAGCAGTACTTC
-	TRBV6-4	TRBJ2-1	-	CASSPSAWDEQFF	TGTGCCAGCAGTCCTAGCGCGTGGGATGAGCAGTTCTTC
-	TRBV10-3	TRBJ2-1	TRBD2	CAISETEGAGWGNEQFF	TGTGCCATCAGTGAGACCGAAGGAGCGGGGTGGGGCAATGAGCAGTTCTTC
-	TRBV2	TRBJ2-2	-	CASSFDRQNTGELFF	TGTGCCAGCAGTTTTGACAGGCAGAACACCGGGGAGCTGTTTTTT
-	TRBV5-1	TRBJ2-1	TRBD1	CASSLAQDRTGNEQFF	TGCGCCAGCAGCTTGGCCCAGGATAGGACAGGCAATGAGCAGTTCTTC
-	TRBV5-1	TRBJ2-2	TRBD1	CASSPNPGQGGTGELFF	TGCGCCAGCAGCCCTAACCCTGGACAGGGGGGGACCGGGGAGCTGTTTTTT
-	TRBV2	TRBJ1-2	TRBD1	CASRSDRANYGYTF	TGTGCCAGCAGGAGCGACAGGGCTAACTATGGCTACACCTTC
-	TRBV2	TRBJ1-6	-	CASSEAGRVSPLHF	TGTGCCAGCAGTGAAGCTGGCAGGGTTTCACCCCTCCACTTT
-	TRBV18	TRBJ2-1	TRBD2	CASSPLVSSGVDEQFF	TGTGCCAGCTCACCACTTGTGAGTAGCGGGGTGGATGAGCAGTTCTTC
-	TRBV7-2	TRBJ2-5	TRBD2	CASSRGSSQETQYF	TGTGCCAGCAGCCGCGGGAGCTCCCAAGAGACCCAGTACTTC
few	TRBV19	TRBJ1-2	-	CAAESPTNYGYTF	TGTGCCGCCGAGAGCCCCACTAACTATGGCTACACCTTC
-	TRBV24-1	TRBJ2-3	TRBD2	CATSDLGLEGTDTQYF	TGTGCCACCAGTGATCTGGGACTAGAGGGGACAGATACGCAGTATTTT
-	TRBV30	TRBJ1-1	-	CAWDRRLNTEAFF	TGTGCCTGGGACAGGAGATTGAACACTGAAGCTTTCTTT
-	TRBV5-1	TRBJ1-5	TRBD1	CASSSGTGSNQPQHF	TGCGCCAGCAGCTCCGGGACAGGGAGCAATCAGCCCCAGCATTTT
-	TRBV7-8	TRBJ2-3	TRBD2	CASSLGTGKRGTVLLTDTQYF	TGTGCCAGCAGCTTAGGGACTGGGAAGCGGGGGACCGTCCTCCTCACAGATACGCAGTATTTT
-	TRBV7-2	TRBJ1-3	-	CASSFEAGNTIYF	TGTGCCAGCAGCTTCGAGGCAGGAAACACCATATATTTT
few	TRBV3-1/TRBV3-2	TRBJ2-3	-	CASSQYTDTQYF	TGTGCCAGCAGCCAATACACAGATACGCAGTATTTT
-	TRBV5-4	TRBJ2-7	-	CASSLDGGRSYEQYF	TGTGCCAGCAGCTTGGACGGGGGACGCTCCTACGAGCAGTACTTC
-	TRBV2	TRBJ1-1	-	CASNNYRNTEAFF	TGTGCCAGCAATAACTATAGGAACACTGAAGCTTTCTTT
-	TRBV7-2	TRBJ2-1	TRBD1	CASSSDRGSYNEQFF	TGTGCCAGCAGCTCGGACAGGGGATCCTACAATGAGCAGTTCTTC
-	TRBV10-3	TRBJ1-4	-	CAISEGLNEKLFF	TGTGCCATCAGTGAGGGACTAAATGAAAAACTGTTTTTT
-	TRBV2	TRBJ2-2	TRBD1	CASNRDRNTGELFF	TGTGCCAGCAATAGGGACAGGAACACCGGGGAGCTGTTTTTT
-	TRBV7-7	TRBJ1-6	-	CASSLSENSPLHF	TGTGCCAGCAGCCTATCCGAGAATTCACCCCTCCACTTT
-	TRBV5-1	TRBJ1-4	TRBD1	CASSLGTVINEKLFF	TGCGCCAGCAGCTTAGGGACAGTGATTAATGAAAAACTGTTTTTT
-	TRBV7-2	TRBJ2-5	-	CASSLMQGIRETQYF	TGTGCCAGCAGCTTGATGCAGGGGATTAGGGAGACCCAGTACTTC
few	TRBV20-1	TRBJ1-4	TRBD1	CSASPGQGLGEKLFF	TGCAGTGCTAGTCCGGGACAGGGTTTGGGTGAAAAACTGTTTTTT
-	TRBV12-5	TRBJ1-1	-	CASAPVVHTEAFF	TGTGCTAGTGCCCCGGTTGTGCACACTGAAGCTTTCTTT